Below, one T cell receptor (beta chain) is given with its context. The age range of participants was about 18 to 95 years, with residence in about 25 US areas. Clinical history as reported by participants underpinned cohort assignment. The data are from a study of blood T cell repertoires in COVID-19. Trimming stripped 5 bases from V and 6 bases from J, with 17 bases between. Germline V CDR1 and CDR2: LGHDT, YNNKEL (reference sequence). The CDR3 totals 15 residues. As processed by the authors: Reference gene primer amplification gave estimated nucleated cell counts. Some clones are missing from TCRdb's copy, which holds only in-frame ones; the method was immunoSEQ multiplex PCR. V and J calls and clone size are given by that table; D and trimming were obtained from the DNA. This table has about 160,000 clones, 81% appearing once.

Source material: PBMCs or T cells enriched from blood (not recorded which). This chain uses TRBV3-1 (or the pseudogene TRBV3-2) with TRBJ1-5; TRBD1 is a possible D gene (5 bases). The TCR sequence derives from a woman aged 40-49 years with acute COVID-19. CDR3 sequence (DNA): TGTGCCAGCAGCAGTCTGGGGGGTTTCGCTCAGCCCCAGCATTTT. Its protein product is CASSSLGGFAQPQHF.